The clone carrying this T cell receptor beta chain was observed at least ten times. Its antigen is undetermined. Germline V CDR1 and CDR2: KGHSH, LQKENI. CDR3 length: 17 residues. V trimming: 2 bases; J trimming: 3 bases; junction bases outside the gene matches: 13. With a J-beta primer mix and a sample-barcoded 5' primer, a second PCR ran about 7 to 12 cycles. Each of the cDNA molecules was tagged by a template-switch adaptor with 12 random nucleotides. Each CDR3 protein gets one entry after TCRdb re-called the 5' RACE reads with MiXCR. The data contain about 700,000 distinct CDR3 sequences, around 32% of them singletons. This specimen belongs to a study of blood T cells in healthy people across ages. Study-wide results and caveats: Measured against age, TCR beta diversity per million T cells decreased in a roughly linear manner. In long-lived donors, naive CD4+ cell counts and diversity exceeded those of aged donors.

Russia was home to the donors, healthy Caucasian individuals aged roughly 6 to 90. This TCR derives from a woman older than 75 in good health. Sequenced sample: blood. The V and J genes are TRBV18 and TRBJ2-7, with 7 bases lining up with TRBD2. CDR3 sequence (DNA): TGTGCCAGCTCACCAACGGGGGAGGGGTCCGTCGACTACGAGCAGTACTTC. This translates into CASSPTGEGSVDYEQYF.